This T cell receptor beta chain is drawn from a study of blood T cell repertoires in COVID-19. Study-wide context: The samples span acute and convalescent COVID-19 from the United States, Italy and Spain. PBMCs, B-cell-depleted T cells, or T cells were the source of the cDNA or gDNA that made up the material.

The authors' processing: For nucleated cells, counts were estimated from reference gene primer amplification. Only in-frame clones appear in the TCRdb table, and some are missing; sequencing was by immunoSEQ multiplex PCR. V and J calls plus clone size are reproduced from that table; the DNA served to infer D and trimming. This table has 150,000 to 200,000 clones, around 82% appearing once. In this sample, this clone turned up once. CDR1 is MNHEY, CDR2 SVGAGI, per germline. The CDR3 extends over 15 amino acids. Germline trimming cut 6 bases from V and 5 bases from J; bases unmatched to any gene: 8. The sequencing input was peripheral blood. The TCR originated in a woman aged 80 or over with acute or convalescent COVID-19. The chain combines TRBV6-5 with TRBJ2-2; 8 positions match TRBD2. This CDR3 reads CASSRAGVGTGELFF. Here the CDR3 DNA reads TGTGCCAGCAGCCGAGCGGGAGTCGGGACCGGGGAGCTGTTTTTT.